This T cell receptor beta chain stems from a study of shared T cell receptors in the human thymus. Germline V gene sequence: CDR1 SGDLS, CDR2 YYNGEE. The CDR3 loop spans 15 amino acids. V lost 0 bases, J lost 3 bases, and 11 bases lay in between. The data were produced by immunoSEQ multiplex PCR, yet TCRdb's version contains in-frame clones alone and is incomplete. Of over 350,000 clones in the sample, around 95% were seen once. The receptor's source is a human donor. The chain combines TRBV9 with TRBJ2-3; tentatively, D is TRBD1 (5 bases). What was sequenced was thymocytes. The CDR3 here is CASSVARAATDTQYF. In DNA form, the CDR3 reads TGTGCCAGCAGCGTAGCCAGGGCTGCGACAGATACGCAGTATTTT.